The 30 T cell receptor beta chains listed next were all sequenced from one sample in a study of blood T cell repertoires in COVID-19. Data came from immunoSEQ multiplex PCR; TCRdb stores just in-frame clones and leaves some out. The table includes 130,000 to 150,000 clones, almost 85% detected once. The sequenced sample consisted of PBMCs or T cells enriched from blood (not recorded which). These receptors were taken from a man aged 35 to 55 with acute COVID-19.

The CDR3 protein is CASSDSGRLGEQYF. The DNA for the CDR3 is TGTGCCAGCAGTGATAGCGGGAGATTGGGCGAGCAGTACTTC. The gene calls are TRBV27 and TRBJ2-7; TRBD2 matches at 9 bases. The CDR3 runs 14 residues. CDR1 and CDR2 (germline): MNHEY, SMNVEV (reference sequence). V dropped 5 bases and J dropped 6; count of bases not matched to a gene: 8.

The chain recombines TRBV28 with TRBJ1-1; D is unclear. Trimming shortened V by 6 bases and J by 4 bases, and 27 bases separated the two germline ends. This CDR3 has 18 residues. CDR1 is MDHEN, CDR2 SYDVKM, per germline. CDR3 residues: CASRVRRDLSVLITEAFF. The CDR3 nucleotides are TGTGCCAGCAGAGTCAGACGAGACTTATCGGTTTTAATCACTGAAGCTTTCTTT.

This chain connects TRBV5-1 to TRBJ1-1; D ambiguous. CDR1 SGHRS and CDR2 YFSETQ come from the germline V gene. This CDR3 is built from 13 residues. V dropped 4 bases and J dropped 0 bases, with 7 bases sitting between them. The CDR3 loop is CASSHPMNTEAFF. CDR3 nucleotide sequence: TGCGCCAGCAGCCATCCAATGAACACTGAAGCTTTCTTT.

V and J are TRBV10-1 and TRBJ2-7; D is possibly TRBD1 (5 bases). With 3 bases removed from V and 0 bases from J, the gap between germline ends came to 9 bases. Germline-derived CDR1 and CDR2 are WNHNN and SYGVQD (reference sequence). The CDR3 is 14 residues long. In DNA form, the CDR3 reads TGCGCCAGCAGTGACAGGGTCAGCTCCTACGAGCAGTACTTC. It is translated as CASSDRVSSYEQYF.

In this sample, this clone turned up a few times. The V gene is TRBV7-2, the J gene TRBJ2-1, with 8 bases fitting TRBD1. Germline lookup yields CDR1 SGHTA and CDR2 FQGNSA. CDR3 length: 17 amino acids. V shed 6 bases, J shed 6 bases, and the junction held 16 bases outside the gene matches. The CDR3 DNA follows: TGTGCCAGCAGTTCGAACCTTGCAGGACAGGGCGCCAATGAGCAGTTCTTC. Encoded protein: CASSSNLAGQGANEQFF.

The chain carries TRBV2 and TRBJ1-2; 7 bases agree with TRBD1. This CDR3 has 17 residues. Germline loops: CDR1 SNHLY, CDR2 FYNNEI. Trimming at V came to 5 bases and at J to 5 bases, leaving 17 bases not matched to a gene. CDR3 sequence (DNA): TGTGCCAGCAGTTCTCCCCAAAATTGGACAGGAGATTATGGCTACACCTTC. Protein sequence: CASSSPQNWTGDYGYTF.

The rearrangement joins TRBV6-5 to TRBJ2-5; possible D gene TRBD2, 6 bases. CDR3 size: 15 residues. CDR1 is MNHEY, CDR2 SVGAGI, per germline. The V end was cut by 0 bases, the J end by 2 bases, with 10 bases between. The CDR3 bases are TGTGCCAGCAGTTACTCGAGCCGGGAGCAAGAGACCCAGTACTTC. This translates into CASSYSSREQETQYF.

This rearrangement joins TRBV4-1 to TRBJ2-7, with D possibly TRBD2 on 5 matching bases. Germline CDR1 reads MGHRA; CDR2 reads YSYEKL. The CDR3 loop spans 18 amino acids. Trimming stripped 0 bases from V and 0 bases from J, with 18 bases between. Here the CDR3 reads CASSQDSGKADFSYEQYF. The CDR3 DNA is TGCGCCAGCAGCCAAGATTCGGGCAAAGCGGACTTCTCCTACGAGCAGTACTTC.

The CDR3 nucleotides read TGCGCCAGCAGTGACAGGGGGTCGGACGAGCAGTACTTC. Its protein product is CASSDRGSDEQYF. The chain couples TRBV10-1 to TRBJ2-7; 7 nucleotides match TRBD1. J was trimmed by 5 bases and V by 3 bases; bases with no gene match: 4. The germline V gene encodes CDR1 WNHNN and CDR2 SYGVQD (reference sequence). The CDR3 loop spans 13 amino acids.

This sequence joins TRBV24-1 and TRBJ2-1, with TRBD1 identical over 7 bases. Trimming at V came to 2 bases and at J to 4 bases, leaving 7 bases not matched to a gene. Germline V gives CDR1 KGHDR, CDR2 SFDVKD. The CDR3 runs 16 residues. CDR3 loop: CATSDSGTAAYNEQFF. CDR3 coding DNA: TGTGCCACCAGTGATTCCGGGACAGCGGCATACAATGAGCAGTTCTTC.

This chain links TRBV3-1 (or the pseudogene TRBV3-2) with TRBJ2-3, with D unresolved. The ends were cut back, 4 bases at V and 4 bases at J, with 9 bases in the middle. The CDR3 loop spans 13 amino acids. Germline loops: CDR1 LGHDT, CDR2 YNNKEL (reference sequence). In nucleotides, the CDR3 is TGTGCCAGCAGCCTTAACTTGGCAGATACGCAGTATTTT. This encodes CASSLNLADTQYF.

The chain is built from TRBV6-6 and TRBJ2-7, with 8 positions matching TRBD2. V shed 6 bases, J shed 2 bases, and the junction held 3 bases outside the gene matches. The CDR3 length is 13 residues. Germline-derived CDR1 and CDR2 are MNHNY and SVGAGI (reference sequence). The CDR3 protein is CASRLAGTYEQYF. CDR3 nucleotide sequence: TGTGCCAGCAGATTAGCGGGAACCTACGAGCAGTACTTC.

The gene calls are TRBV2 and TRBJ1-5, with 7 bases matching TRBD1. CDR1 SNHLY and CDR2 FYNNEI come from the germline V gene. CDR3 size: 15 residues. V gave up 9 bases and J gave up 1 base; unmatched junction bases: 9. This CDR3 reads CASARDRRSNQPQHF. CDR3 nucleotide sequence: TGTGCCAGTGCCCGGGACAGAAGGAGCAATCAGCCCCAGCATTTT.

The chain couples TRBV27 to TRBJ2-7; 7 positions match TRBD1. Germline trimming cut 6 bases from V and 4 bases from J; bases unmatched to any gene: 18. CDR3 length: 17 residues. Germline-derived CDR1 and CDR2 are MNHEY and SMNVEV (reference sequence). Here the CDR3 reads CASSPRTGPLRVYEQYF. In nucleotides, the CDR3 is TGTGCCAGCAGCCCCAGGACAGGCCCGTTACGGGTATACGAGCAGTACTTC.

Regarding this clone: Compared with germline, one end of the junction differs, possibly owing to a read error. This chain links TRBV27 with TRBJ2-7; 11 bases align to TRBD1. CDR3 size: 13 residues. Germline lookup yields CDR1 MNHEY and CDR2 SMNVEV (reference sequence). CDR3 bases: TGTGCCAGCAGCCCCGGACAGGGGGCTTCCTGGATCTTC. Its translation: CASSPGQGASWIF.

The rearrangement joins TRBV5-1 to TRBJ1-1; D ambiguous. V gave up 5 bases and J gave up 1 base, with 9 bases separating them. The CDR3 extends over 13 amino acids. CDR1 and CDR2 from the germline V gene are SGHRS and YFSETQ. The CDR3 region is CASSSQTNTEAFF. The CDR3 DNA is TGCGCCAGCAGTTCACAGACGAACACTGAAGCTTTCTTT. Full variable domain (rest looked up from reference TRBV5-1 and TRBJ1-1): KAGVTQTPRYLIKTRGQQVTLSCSPISGHRSVSWYQQTPGQGLQFLFEYFSETQRNKGNFPGRFSGRQFSNSRSEMNVSTLELGDSALYLCASSSQTNTEAFFGQGTRLTVV.

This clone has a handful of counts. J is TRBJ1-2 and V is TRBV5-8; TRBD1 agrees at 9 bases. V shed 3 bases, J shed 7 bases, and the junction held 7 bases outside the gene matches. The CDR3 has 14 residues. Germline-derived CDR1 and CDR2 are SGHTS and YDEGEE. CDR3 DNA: TGTGCCAGCAGCTGGGACAGGGCGCTACGTGGCTACACCTTC. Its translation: CASSWDRALRGYTF.

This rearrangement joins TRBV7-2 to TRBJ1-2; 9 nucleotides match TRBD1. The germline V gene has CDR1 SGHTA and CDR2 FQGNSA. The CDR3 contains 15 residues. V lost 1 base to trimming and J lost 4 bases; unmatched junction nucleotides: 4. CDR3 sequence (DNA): TGTGCCAGCAGCTTAGTCGGGACAGGGTTCTATGGCTACACCTTC. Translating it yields CASSLVGTGFYGYTF.

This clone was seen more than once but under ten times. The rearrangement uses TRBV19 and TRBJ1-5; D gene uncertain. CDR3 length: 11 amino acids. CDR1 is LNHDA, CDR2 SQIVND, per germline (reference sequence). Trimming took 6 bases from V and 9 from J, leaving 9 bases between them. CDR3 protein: CASSPGGPQHF. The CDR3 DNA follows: TGTGCCAGTAGCCCGGGTGGGCCCCAGCATTTT.

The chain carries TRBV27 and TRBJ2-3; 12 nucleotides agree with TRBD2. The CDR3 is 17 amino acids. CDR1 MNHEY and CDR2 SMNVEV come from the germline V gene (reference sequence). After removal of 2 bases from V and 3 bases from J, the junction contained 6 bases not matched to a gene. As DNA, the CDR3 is TGTGCCAGCAGTTTACAACGACTAGCGGGAGAAACAGATACGCAGTATTTT. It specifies CASSLQRLAGETDTQYF.

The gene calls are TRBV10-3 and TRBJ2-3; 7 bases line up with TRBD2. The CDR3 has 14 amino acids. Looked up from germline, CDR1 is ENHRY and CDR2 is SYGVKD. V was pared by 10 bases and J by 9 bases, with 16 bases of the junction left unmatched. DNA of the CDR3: TGTGCCAGCACCACTAGCGAATCTGCCGAAACGCAGTATTTT. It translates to CASTTSESAETQYF.

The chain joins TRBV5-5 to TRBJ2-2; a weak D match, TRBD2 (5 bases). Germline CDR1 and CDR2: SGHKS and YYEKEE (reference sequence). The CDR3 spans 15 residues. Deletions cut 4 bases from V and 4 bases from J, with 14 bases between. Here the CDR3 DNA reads TGTGCCAGCAGCCCGCGGATCGGAGGCACCGGGGAGCTGTTTTTT. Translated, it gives CASSPRIGGTGELFF. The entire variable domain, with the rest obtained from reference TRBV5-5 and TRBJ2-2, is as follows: DAGVTQSPTHLIKTRGQQVTLRCSPISGHKSVSWYQQVLGQGPQFIFQYYEKEERGRGNFPDRFSARQFPNYSSELNVNALLLGDSALYLCASSPRIGGTGELFFGEGSRLTVL.

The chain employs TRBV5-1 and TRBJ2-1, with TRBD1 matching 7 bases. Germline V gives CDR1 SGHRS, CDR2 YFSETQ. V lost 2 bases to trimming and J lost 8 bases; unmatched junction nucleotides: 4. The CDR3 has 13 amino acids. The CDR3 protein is CASSFQGVYEQFF. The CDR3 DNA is TGCGCCAGCAGCTTCCAGGGGGTGTATGAGCAGTTCTTC.

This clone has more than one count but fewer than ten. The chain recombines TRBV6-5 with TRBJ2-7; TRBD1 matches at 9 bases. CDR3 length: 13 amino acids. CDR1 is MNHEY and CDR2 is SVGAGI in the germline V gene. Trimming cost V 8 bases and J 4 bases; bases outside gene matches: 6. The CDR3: CASGWTGEYEQYF. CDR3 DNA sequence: TGTGCCAGCGGTTGGACAGGGGAATACGAGCAGTACTTC.

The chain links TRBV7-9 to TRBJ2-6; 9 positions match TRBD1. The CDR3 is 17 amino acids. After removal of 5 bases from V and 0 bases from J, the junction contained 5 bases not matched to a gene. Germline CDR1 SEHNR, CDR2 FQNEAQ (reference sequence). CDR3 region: CASSVQGALSGANVLTF. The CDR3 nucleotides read TGTGCCAGCAGCGTACAGGGGGCGCTCTCTGGGGCCAACGTCCTGACTTTC.

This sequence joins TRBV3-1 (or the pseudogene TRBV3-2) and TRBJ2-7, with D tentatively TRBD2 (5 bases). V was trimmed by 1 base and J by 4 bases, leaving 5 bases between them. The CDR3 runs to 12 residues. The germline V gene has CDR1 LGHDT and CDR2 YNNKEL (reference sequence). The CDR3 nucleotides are TGTGCCAGCAGCCAAGGAGGGTACGAGCAGTACTTC. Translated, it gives CASSQGGYEQYF.

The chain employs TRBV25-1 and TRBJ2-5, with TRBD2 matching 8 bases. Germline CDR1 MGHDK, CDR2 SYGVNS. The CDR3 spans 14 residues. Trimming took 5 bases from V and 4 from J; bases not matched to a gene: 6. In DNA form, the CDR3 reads TGTGCCAGCAGTCAAGCAGCGGGAGTAGAGACCCAGTACTTC. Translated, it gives CASSQAAGVETQYF.

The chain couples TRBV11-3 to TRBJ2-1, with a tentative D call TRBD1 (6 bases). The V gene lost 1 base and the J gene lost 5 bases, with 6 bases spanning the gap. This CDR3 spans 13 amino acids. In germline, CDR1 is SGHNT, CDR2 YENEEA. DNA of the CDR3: TGTGCCAGCAGCTTAGGACAGGACAATGAGCAGTTCTTC. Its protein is CASSLGQDNEQFF.

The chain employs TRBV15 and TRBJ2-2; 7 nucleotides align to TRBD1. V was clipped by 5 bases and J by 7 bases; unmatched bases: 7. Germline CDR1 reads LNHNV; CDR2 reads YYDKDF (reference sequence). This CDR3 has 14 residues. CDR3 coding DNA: TGTGCCACCAGCTCCCAAGGGGGCCACGGGGAGCTGTTTTTT. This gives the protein CATSSQGGHGELFF.

In DNA, the CDR3 is TGTGCCAAACTAGCGGGAGACACCGGGGAGCTGTTTTTT. Its translation is CAKLAGDTGELFF. V gene TRBV2 combines with J gene TRBJ2-2, with 11 bases that match TRBD2. The V gene end was trimmed by 10 bases and the J gene end by 3 bases; junction bases not matched to a gene: 1. Germline loops: CDR1 SNHLY, CDR2 FYNNEI. The CDR3 length is 13 residues. Using reference TRBV2 and TRBJ2-2 for the parts outside the CDR3, the full variable domain is EPEVTQTPSHQVTQMGQEVILRCVPISNHLYFYWYRQILGQKVEFLVSFYNNEISEKSEIFDDQFSVERPDGSNFTLKIRSTKLEDSAMYFCAKLAGDTGELFFGEGSRLTVL.